This entry lists 20 T cell receptor beta chains sequenced from one sample in a study of T cells in women clearing cervical HPV infection. Method: immunoSEQ multiplex PCR; TCRdb's copy keeps in-frame clones and lacks some. In total, the table holds 30,000 to 45,000 clones. Material for sequencing was blood buffy coat. The receptors were gathered from a woman aged 18 to 75 with a cervical HPV16 infection that either progressed to CIN3+ or cleared (not recorded which).

Comments on this clone: The CDR3 extends 3 residues past the end of the read, so its final part is completed from the germline J gene. The genes are TRBV10-3 and TRBJ2-7, with a possible D match to TRBD1 (6 bases). The CDR3 consists of 12 residues. CDR1 is ENHRY and CDR2 is SYGVKD in the germline V gene. V lost 9 bases and J 0 bases, leaving 9 bases between the germline ends. This CDR3 is CAIGGNSYEQYF. The CDR3 DNA, read in part, is TGTGCCATTGGGGGCAACTCCTACGAG.

On this clone itself: The read halts 3 residues ahead of the CDR3 end, with the missing end drawn from the germline J gene. The chain combines TRBV18 with TRBJ1-6; 11 bases match TRBD1. With 4 bases clipped from V and 8 bases from J, the junction kept 10 bases outside the gene matches. Germline V CDR1 and CDR2: KGHSH, LQKENI. The CDR3 is made up of 17 amino acids. The sequenced CDR3 bases are TGTGCCAGCTCACTGCAACAGTCGGGACAGGGGGATTCACCC. Amino acids: CASSLQQSGQGDSP. The complete CDR3 protein is CASSLQQSGQGDSPLHF.

On this clone itself: The read gets to within 3 residues of the CDR3 end, and the germline J gene fills in the rest. The chain couples TRBV5-1 to TRBJ2-7, with D hard to call. The CDR3 covers 15 residues. Trimming shortened V by 4 bases and J by 0 bases, and 14 bases separated the two germline ends. CDR1 is SGHRS and CDR2 is YFSETQ in the germline V gene. CDR3 DNA (partial): TGCGCCAGCAGCCCTTCGACTCCTAGCTCCTACGAG. It is translated as CASSPSTPSSYE. The CDR3 in full is CASSPSTPSSYEQYF. The complete variable domain, with remaining parts taken from reference TRBV5-1 and TRBJ2-7, reads KAGVTQTPRYLIKTRGQQVTLSCSPISGHRSVSWYQQTPGQGLQFLFEYFSETQRNKGNFPGRFSGRQFSNSRSEMNVSTLELGDSALYLCASSPSTPSSYEQYFGPGTRLTVT.

As concerns this clone: The read stops 3 residues short of the end of the CDR3; the missing end is completed from the germline J gene. This rearrangement joins TRBV5-1 to TRBJ1-4; possible D gene TRBD1, 6 bases. This CDR3 has 15 residues. The V end lost 4 bases, the J end lost 0 bases, and 10 bases lay between the germline ends. Germline values: CDR1 SGHRS, CDR2 YFSETQ. Incomplete CDR3 DNA: TGCGCCAGCAGCAAAGAGGGGGCAACTAATGAAAAA. Translating gives CASSKEGATNEK. The whole CDR3 protein reads CASSKEGATNEKLFF.

Incomplete CDR3 DNA: TGTGCCTGGAGCGTAGAGGGCAGCCAATATTACGAG. It codes for CAWSVEGSQYYE. The full-length CDR3 reads as CAWSVEGSQYYEQYF. The chain links TRBV30 to TRBJ2-7; perhaps TRBD2 as D (5 bases). The missing CDR3 end, 3 residues past where the read stops, is filled in from the germline J gene. The CDR3 extends over 15 amino acids. The germline gives CDR1 GTSNPN, CDR2 SVGIG (reference sequence). V was shortened by 3 bases and J by 4 bases, with 19 bases between the two germline ends.

A note on this clone: The read halts 3 residues ahead of the CDR3 end, with the missing end drawn from the germline J gene. This chain uses TRBV7-3 with TRBJ2-7; D not resolved. V gave up 4 bases and J gave up 3 bases, with 10 bases separating them. The germline V gene has CDR1 SGHTA and CDR2 FQGTGA. The CDR3 runs to 13 residues. The sequenced part of the CDR3 DNA is TGTGCCAGCAGCTCCACCGGCGGCTACGAG. This gives the protein CASSSTGGYE. The complete CDR3 protein is CASSSTGGYEQYF.

With regard to this clone: From the germline J gene comes the end of the CDR3, since the read stops 3 residues before it. V gene TRBV28 combines with J gene TRBJ2-1; D is unclear. V shed 6 bases and J shed 7 bases, with 13 bases lying between them. From germline, CDR1 is MDHEN and CDR2 SYDVKM. The CDR3 has 13 amino acids. CDR3 DNA, as far as it was read: TGTGCCAGCAGCTTCGACTGGAAGAATGAG. Protein product: CASSFDWKNE. The complete CDR3 reads CASSFDWKNEQFF.

With regard to this clone: The read gets to within 3 residues of the CDR3 end, and the germline J gene fills in the rest. The chain carries TRBV6-2 or TRBV6-3 and TRBJ2-1, with D possibly being TRBD2 (5 bases). This CDR3 is 12 amino acids long. Trimming took 6 bases from V and 9 from J, leaving 12 bases between them. The germline CDR1 and CDR2 sequences are MNHEY and SVGEGT. The CDR3 spells CASSFAAGEQFF. The sequenced CDR3 bases are TGTGCCAGCAGCTTTGCTGCGGGTGAG.

Details on this clone: Read coverage stops 3 residues before the CDR3 terminus; the germline J gene supplies the remainder. This rearrangement joins TRBV20-1 to TRBJ2-7; D is uncertain. The germline CDR1 and CDR2 sequences are DFQATT and SNEGSKA (reference sequence). This CDR3 contains 12 residues. Deletions cut 1 base from V and 2 bases from J, with 6 bases between. CDR3 protein: CSARGSAYEQYF. The DNA read from the CDR3 is TGCAGTGCTAGAGGGTCGGCCTACGAG.

As concerns this clone: From the germline J gene comes the end of the CDR3, since the read stops 3 residues before it. J is TRBJ1-2 and V is TRBV28; D is uncertain. CDR1 MDHEN and CDR2 SYDVKM come from the germline V gene. The CDR3 runs to 14 residues. Trimming removed 8 bases from V and 0 bases from J, with 13 bases in between. CDR3 protein: CASSSHTTNYGYTF. Partial CDR3 DNA: TGTGCCAGCTCTTCCCACACCACTAACTATGGC.

To note about this clone: The read ends 3 residues shy of where the CDR3 ends; the end is completed using the germline J gene. V and J are TRBV27 and TRBJ2-3; no clear D. Germline-derived CDR1 and CDR2 are MNHEY and SMNVEV (reference sequence). The CDR3 spans 11 residues. The V end was cut by 6 bases, the J end by 2 bases, with 3 bases between. CDR3 amino acids: CASRLTDTQYF. The sequenced CDR3 bases are TGTGCCAGCAGACTCACAGATACG.

For this clone: Read coverage stops 3 residues before the CDR3 terminus; the germline J gene supplies the remainder. This chain links TRBV18 with TRBJ2-7, with D maybe TRBD2 (5 bases). Germline-derived CDR1 and CDR2 are KGHSH and LQKENI. The CDR3 runs 15 residues. Trimming left V 1 base short and J 0 bases short, with 10 bases between. CDR3 DNA, as far as it was read: TGTGCCAGCTCACCACTGCCGGGGAGCTCCTACGAG. As protein: CASSPLPGSSYE. From start to end, the CDR3 is CASSPLPGSSYEQYF.

Concerning this clone itself: The CDR3 goes on 3 residues after the read ends, and that part is filled in from the germline J gene. The rearrangement uses TRBV20-1 and TRBJ2-3, with 10 bases identical to TRBD2. Trimming took 3 bases from V and 4 from J; bases not matched to a gene: 10. Germline CDR1 reads DFQATT; CDR2 reads SNEGSKA (reference sequence). The length of the CDR3 is 16 residues. Partial CDR3 DNA: TGCAGTGCTAGTAGGTCTAGCGGGAGTGGCGCAGATACG. Its protein product is CSASRSSGSGADT. The whole CDR3 sequence reads CSASRSSGSGADTQYF.

On this clone itself: The CDR3 goes on 3 residues after the read ends, and that part is filled in from the germline J gene. The chain carries TRBV20-1 and TRBJ2-2; 9 nucleotides agree with TRBD2. Losses at the gene ends were 5 bases for V and 6 bases for J; bases not matched to a gene: 4. The CDR3 has 13 residues. Germline assignment: CDR1 DFQATT and CDR2 SNEGSKA (reference sequence). The DNA read from the CDR3 is TGCAGTGCTGTAGCGGGAGTTGCCGGGGAG. Translated: CSAVAGVAGE. The full CDR3 protein reads CSAVAGVAGELFF.

Notes on this clone: With the read ending 3 residues before the CDR3 end, the germline J gene is used to fill in that end. The chain employs TRBV7-2 and TRBJ1-1; 10 bases are shared with TRBD1. Germline lookup yields CDR1 SGHTA and CDR2 FQGNSA. The CDR3 runs 15 residues. J gave up 3 bases and V 8 bases, and 9 bases lay outside the gene matches. The part of the CDR3 DNA that was read is TGTGCCAGCCGACAAATAGGACAGGGGGACACTGAA. Protein sequence: CASRQIGQGDTE. The full CDR3 protein reads CASRQIGQGDTEAFF.

A note on this clone: The read ends 3 residues early relative to the CDR3; the germline J gene fills the gap. The rearrangement joins TRBV10-1 to TRBJ2-1; TRBD2 aligns across 12 bases. The CDR3 consists of 13 residues. Trimming at V came to 6 bases and at J to 9 bases, leaving 3 bases not matched to a gene. The germline CDR1 and CDR2 sequences are WNHNN and SYGVQD (reference sequence). The sequenced part of the CDR3 DNA is TGCGCCAGCAGGACTAGCGGGAGTTTTGAG. Encoded protein: CASRTSGSFE. Given in full, the CDR3 is CASRTSGSFEQFF.

The CDR3 bases that were read are TGTGCCAGCCACGGACAGGGAATGGTCAATGAG. Amino acid sequence: CASHGQGMVNE. The CDR3 as a whole reads CASHGQGMVNEQFF. The V and J genes are TRBV2 and TRBJ2-1, with TRBD1 identical over 8 bases. The CDR3 goes on 3 residues after the read ends, and that part is filled in from the germline J gene. After removal of 8 bases from V and 6 bases from J, the junction contained 9 bases not matched to a gene. CDR1 is SNHLY, CDR2 FYNNEI, per germline. This CDR3 is 14 amino acids long.

Turning to this clone: The read terminates 3 residues before the CDR3 end, so the remaining end is supplied by the germline J gene. The genes are TRBV7-9 and TRBJ1-6; no reliable D call. The CDR3 has 15 amino acids. Trimming shortened V by 5 bases and J by 9 bases, and 17 bases separated the two germline ends. CDR1 is SEHNR and CDR2 is FQNEAQ in the germline V gene (reference sequence). The CDR3 reads CASSVSPPPGSPLHF. CDR3 DNA, as far as it was read: TGTGCCAGCAGCGTTAGCCCCCCGCCGGGTTCACCC.

A note on this clone: The sequence runs out 3 residues before the end of the CDR3; the remainder is reconstructed from the germline J gene. The chain couples TRBV11-2 to TRBJ1-1; a possible D gene is TRBD1 (5 bases). Trimming removed 8 bases at V and 5 bases at J, with 15 bases between. Germline values: CDR1 SGHAT, CDR2 FQNNGV. CDR3 size: 13 residues. The CDR3 reads CASAEGGETEAFF. Partial CDR3 DNA: TGTGCCAGCGCCGAGGGAGGGGAGACTGAA.

Worth noting for this clone: One end of the junction is discordant with germline, which a read error may explain. The CDR3 here is CASSQRRDYEQYF. Partial CDR3 DNA: TGCGCCAGCAGCCAGCGCAGGGATTACGAG. V and J are TRBV4-2 and TRBJ2-7, with D possibly being TRBD1 (5 bases). The DNA ends 3 residues before the CDR3 does, and the rest of the CDR3 is filled in from the germline J gene. CDR1 is LGHNA and CDR2 is YNFKEQ in the germline V gene. The CDR3 has 13 amino acids.